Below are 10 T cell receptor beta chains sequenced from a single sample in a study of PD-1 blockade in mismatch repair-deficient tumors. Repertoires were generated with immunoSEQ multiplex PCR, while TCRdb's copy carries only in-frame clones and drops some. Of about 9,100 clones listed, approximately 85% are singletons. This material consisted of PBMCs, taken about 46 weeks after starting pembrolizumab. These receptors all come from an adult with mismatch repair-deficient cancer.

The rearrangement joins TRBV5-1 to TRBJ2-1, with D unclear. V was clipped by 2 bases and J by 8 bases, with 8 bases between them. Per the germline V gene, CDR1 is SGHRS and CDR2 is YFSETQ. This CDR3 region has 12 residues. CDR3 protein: CASSLVSHEQFF. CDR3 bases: TGCGCCAGCAGCTTAGTGAGCCATGAGCAGTTCTTC.

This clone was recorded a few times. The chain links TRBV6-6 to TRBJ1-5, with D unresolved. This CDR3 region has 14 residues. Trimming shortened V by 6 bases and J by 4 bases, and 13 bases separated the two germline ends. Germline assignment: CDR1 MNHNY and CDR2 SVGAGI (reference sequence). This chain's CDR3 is CASSTPGNNQPQHF. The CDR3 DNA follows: TGTGCCAGCAGCACCCCGGGAAATAATCAGCCCCAGCATTTT.

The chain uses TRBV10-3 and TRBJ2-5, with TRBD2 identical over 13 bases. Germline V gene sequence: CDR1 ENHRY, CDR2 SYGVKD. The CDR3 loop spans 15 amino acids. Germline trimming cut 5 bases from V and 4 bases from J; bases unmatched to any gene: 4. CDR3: CAISSGTSGTETQYF. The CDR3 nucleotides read TGTGCCATCAGTTCCGGGACTAGCGGGACAGAGACCCAGTACTTC.

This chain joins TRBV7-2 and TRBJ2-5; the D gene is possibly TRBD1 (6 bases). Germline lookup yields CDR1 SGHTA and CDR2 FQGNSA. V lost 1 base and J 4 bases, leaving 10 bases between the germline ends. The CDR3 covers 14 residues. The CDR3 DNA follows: TGTGCCAGCAGCTTAGGTGGGGGCGGAGAGACCCAGTACTTC. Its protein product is CASSLGGGGETQYF.

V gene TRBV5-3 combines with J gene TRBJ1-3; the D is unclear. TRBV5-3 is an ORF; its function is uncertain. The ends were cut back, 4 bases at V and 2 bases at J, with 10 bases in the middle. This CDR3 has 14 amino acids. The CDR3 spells CARSRRAPGNTIYF. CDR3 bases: TGTGCCAGAAGCCGGAGAGCTCCTGGAAACACCATATATTTT.

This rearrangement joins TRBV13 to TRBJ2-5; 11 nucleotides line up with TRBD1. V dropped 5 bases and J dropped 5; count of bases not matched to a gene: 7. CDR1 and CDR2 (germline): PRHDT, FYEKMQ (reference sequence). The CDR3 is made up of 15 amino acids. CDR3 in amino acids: CASSGRTGGGETQYF. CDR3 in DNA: TGTGCCAGCAGCGGGAGGACAGGGGGCGGTGAGACCCAGTACTTC.

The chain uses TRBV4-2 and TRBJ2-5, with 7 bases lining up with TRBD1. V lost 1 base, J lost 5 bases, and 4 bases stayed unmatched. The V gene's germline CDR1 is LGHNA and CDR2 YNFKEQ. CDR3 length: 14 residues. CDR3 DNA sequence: TGTGCCAGCAGCCAAGGAGACAGGGATGAGACCCAGTACTTC. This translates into CASSQGDRDETQYF.

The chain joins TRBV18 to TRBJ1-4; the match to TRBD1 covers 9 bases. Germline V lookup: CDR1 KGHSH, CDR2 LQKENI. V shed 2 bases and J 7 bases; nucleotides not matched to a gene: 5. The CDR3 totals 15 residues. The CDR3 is CASSPSGTGSEKLFF. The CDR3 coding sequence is TGTGCCAGCTCACCATCCGGGACAGGGAGTGAAAAACTGTTTTTT.

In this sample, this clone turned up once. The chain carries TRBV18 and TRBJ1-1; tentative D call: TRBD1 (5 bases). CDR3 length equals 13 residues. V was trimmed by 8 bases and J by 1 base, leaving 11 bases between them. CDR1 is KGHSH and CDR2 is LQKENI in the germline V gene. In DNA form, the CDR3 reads TGTGCCAGCCAACGGACACAGAACACTGAAGCTTTCTTT. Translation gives CASQRTQNTEAFF. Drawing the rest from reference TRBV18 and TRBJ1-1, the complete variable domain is NAGVMQNPRHLVRRRGQEARLRCSPMKGHSHVYWYRQLPEEGLKFMVYLQKENIIDESGMPKERFSAEFPKEGPSILRIQQVVRGDSAAYFCASQRTQNTEAFFGQGTRLTVV.

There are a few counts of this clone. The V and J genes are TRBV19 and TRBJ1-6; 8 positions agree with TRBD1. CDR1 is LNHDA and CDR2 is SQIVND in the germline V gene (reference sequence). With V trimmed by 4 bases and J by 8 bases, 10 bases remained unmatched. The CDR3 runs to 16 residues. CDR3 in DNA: TGTGCCAGTAGTACCGGGAGAGGACAGGGTTATTCACCCCTCCACTTT. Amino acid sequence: CASSTGRGQGYSPLHF.